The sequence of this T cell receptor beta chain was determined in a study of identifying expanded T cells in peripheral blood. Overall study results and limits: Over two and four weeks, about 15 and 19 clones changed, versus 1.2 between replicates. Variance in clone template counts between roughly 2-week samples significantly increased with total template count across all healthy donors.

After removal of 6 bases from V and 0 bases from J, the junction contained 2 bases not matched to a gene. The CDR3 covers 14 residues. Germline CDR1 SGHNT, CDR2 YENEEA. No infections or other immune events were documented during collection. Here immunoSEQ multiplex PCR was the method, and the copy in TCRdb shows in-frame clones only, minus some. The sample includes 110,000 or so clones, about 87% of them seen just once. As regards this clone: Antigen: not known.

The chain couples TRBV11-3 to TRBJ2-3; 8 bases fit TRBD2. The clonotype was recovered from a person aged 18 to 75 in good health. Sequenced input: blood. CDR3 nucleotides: TGTGCCAGCAGTAGGACTAGCAGCACAGATACGCAGTATTTT. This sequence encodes CASSRTSSTDTQYF. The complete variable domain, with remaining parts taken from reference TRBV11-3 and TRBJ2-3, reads EAGVVQSPRYKIIEKKQPVAFWCNPISGHNTLYWYLQNLGQGPELLIRYENEEAVDDSQLPKDRFSAERLKGVDSTLKIQPAELGDSAVYLCASSRTSSTDTQYFGPGTRLTVL.